The sequence of this T cell receptor beta chain was determined in a study of vaccination and CD4 T cells after COVID-19. The Oncomine TCR Beta short-read assay sequenced DNA from cultured CD4+ T cells. TCRdb analysed the PCR reads with MiXCR anew, one entry per CDR3 protein. Among 11,000 or so distinct CDR3 sequences listed, 25% to 35% were seen once. Treatment reported: approximately 11-day PBMC culture with coronavirus spike peptide pools or control peptides (ViraFEST assay). At days 3 and 7, half the medium was exchanged for fresh IL-2 medium. As to this clonotype: Its antigen is undetermined.

This CDR3 region has 12 residues. Deletions cut 6 bases from V and 9 bases from J, with 14 bases between. CDR1 is MNHNS and CDR2 is SASEGT in the germline V gene. The rearrangement links TRBV6-1 to TRBJ2-5, with D possibly being TRBD2 (5 bases). Sequences were derived from CD4+ T cells from blood, cultured in vitro, sampled before SARS-CoV-2 vaccination. The TCR originated in a human donor who received a COVID-19 vaccine. As DNA, the CDR3 is TGTGCCAGCAGCGATACCTCGGAGGCCCAGTACTTC. Translation gives CASSDTSEAQYF.